This TCR beta chain was identified during a study of neurological immune-mediated disorders. There are many counts of this clonotype. Its antigen remains unidentified. The method for making cDNA was 5'RACE, and it used 10-nucleotide random UMIs. TCRdb re-derived calls from the 5' RACE reads in MiXCR, one entry per CDR3 protein. This table has about 58,000 distinct CDR3 sequences, about 3.7% appearing once. The CDR3 loop spans 14 amino acids. V shed 0 bases and J shed 2 bases, with 6 bases lying between them. The germline V gene encodes CDR1 SGHRS and CDR2 YFSETQ. Study-wide findings and caveats: The greatest TCR clonal expansion occurred in HTLV-1-associated myelopathy and the least in multiple sclerosis, which fell below healthy controls. There was no association between the multiple sclerosis repertoire cluster and any clinical or MRI feature. No expanded-clone CDR3 amino acid sequence recurred across subjects, suggesting private TCR-beta repertoires.

V and J are TRBV5-1 and TRBJ1-3, with D possibly being TRBD1 (5 bases). Sequenced input: PBMCs. The clonotype originates from a woman aged 55-70 years with multiple sclerosis. The CDR3 region is CASSLGGAGNTIYF. For the CDR3, the DNA is TGCGCCAGCAGCTTGGGGGGGGCTGGAAACACCATATATTTT.